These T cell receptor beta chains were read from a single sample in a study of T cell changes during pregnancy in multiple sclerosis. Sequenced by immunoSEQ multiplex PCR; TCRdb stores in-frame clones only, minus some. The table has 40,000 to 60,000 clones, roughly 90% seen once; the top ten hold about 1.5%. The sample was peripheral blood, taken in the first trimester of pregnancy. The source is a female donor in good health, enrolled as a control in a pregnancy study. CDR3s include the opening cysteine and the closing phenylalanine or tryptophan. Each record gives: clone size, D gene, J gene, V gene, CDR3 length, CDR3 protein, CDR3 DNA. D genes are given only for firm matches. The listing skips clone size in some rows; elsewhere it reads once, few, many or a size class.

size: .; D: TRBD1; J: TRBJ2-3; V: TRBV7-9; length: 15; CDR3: CASSGTGLASDTQYF; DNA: TGTGCCAGCAGCGGGACAGGGTTAGCTTCAGATACGCAGTATTTT
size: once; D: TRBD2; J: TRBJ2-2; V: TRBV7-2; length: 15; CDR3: CASRRGGTNTGELFF; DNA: TGTGCCAGCAGGCGCGGGGGAACGAACACCGGGGAGCTGTTTTTT
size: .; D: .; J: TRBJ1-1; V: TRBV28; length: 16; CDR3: CASSLPRGAMNTEAFF; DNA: TGTGCCAGCAGTTTACCTAGGGGCGCCATGAACACTGAAGCTTTCTTT
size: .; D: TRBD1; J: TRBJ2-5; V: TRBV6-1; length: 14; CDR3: CASSSPGQKETQYF; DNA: TGTGCCAGCAGCTCCCCGGGACAGAAGGAGACCCAGTACTTC
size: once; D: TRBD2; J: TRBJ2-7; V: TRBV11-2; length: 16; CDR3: CASSPSPSGLANEQYF; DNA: TGTGCCAGCAGCCCTAGCCCCTCGGGACTAGCGAACGAGCAGTACTTC
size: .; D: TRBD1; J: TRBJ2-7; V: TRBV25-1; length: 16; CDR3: CASSDPRQGDFYEQYF; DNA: TGTGCCAGCAGTGACCCAAGACAGGGGGACTTCTACGAGCAGTACTTC
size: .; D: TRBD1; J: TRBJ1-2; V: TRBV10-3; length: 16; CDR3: CAISEQPGTGSYGYTF; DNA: TGTGCCATCAGTGAGCAACCGGGGACAGGGAGCTATGGCTACACCTTC
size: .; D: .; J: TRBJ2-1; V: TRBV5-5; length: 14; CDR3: CASSLRAAYNEQFF; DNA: TGTGCCAGCAGCTTGCGAGCGGCCTACAATGAGCAGTTCTTC
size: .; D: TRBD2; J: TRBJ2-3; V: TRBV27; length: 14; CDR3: CASRPAGGPDTQYF; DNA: TGTGCCAGCAGACCAGCGGGAGGTCCAGATACGCAGTATTTT
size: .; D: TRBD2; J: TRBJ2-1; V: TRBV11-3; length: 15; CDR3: CASSLGGGFDNEQFF; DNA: TGTGCCAGCAGTCTTGGCGGGGGGTTCGACAATGAGCAGTTCTTC
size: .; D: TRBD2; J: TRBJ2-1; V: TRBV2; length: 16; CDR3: CASSDYRGLAGNEQFF; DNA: TGTGCCAGCAGTGATTATCGGGGACTAGCGGGCAATGAGCAGTTCTTC
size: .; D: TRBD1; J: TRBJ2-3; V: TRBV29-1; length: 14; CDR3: CSVIPGQGPDTQYF; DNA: TGCAGCGTTATCCCGGGACAGGGTCCAGATACGCAGTATTTT
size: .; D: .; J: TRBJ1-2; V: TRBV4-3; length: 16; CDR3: CASSQEQDTNPYGYTF; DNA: TGCGCCAGCAGCCAAGAACAAGACACGAATCCCTATGGCTACACCTTC